The sequence of this T cell receptor beta chain was determined in a study of T cells expressing NK-cell markers. The CDR3 extends over 14 amino acids. The germline V gene has CDR1 DFQATT and CDR2 SNEGSKA (reference sequence). TCRdb reprocessed the 5' RACE reads and stores each CDR3 protein as one record, lacking DNA. Its table records a few hundred thousand distinct CDR3 sequences. Sequencing was done on a sample of blood T cells: a sorted CD56 or NKG2C T cell subset, CD4+ or CD8+ T cells, or bulk PBMC T cells (not recorded which). V and J are TRBV20-1 and TRBJ2-7; the D call of TRBD1 rests on TCRdb alone, since no DNA is present to check it. The origin of this receptor is a woman aged 50 to 60 in good health. This chain's CDR3 is CSARVQGLTYEQYF.